This entry lists 22 T cell receptor beta chains sequenced from one sample in a study of vaccination effects on CD4 cells after COVID-19. Expansion of antigen-specific CD4+ T cells with viral peptide pools was carried out by the ViraFEST assay before sequencing. Culture lasted roughly 9 days before CD4+ T cell isolation. Of the BNT162b2 and mRNA-1273 vaccines, participants received two doses of one or the other. Which antigens these TCRs recognize remains unknown. Data came from immunoSEQ multiplex PCR; TCRdb stores just in-frame clones and leaves some out. The sample lists approximately 17,000 clones; 55% to 75% were seen once. Sequencing was performed on CD4+ T cells from PBMCs cultured with SARS-CoV-2 spike peptides, taken after COVID-19 vaccination. The receptors shown here come from a human donor who received a COVID-19 vaccine.

The V and J genes are TRBV10-3 and TRBJ1-2; D is undetermined. V lost 6 bases to trimming and J lost 6 bases, with 14 bases between them. The length of the CDR3 is 13 residues. CDR1 and CDR2 from the germline V gene are ENHRY and SYGVKD. CDR3 DNA: TGTGCCATCAGGCAAACAGAAAACAATGGCTACACCTTC. This translates into CAIRQTENNGYTF.

The chain links TRBV6-5 to TRBJ2-3; 8 nucleotides agree with TRBD2. The V gene end was trimmed by 5 bases and the J gene end by 4 bases; junction bases not matched to a gene: 5. Germline V lookup: CDR1 MNHEY, CDR2 SVGAGI. CDR3 length equals 14 residues. CDR3 coding DNA: TGTGCCAGCAGTCGGACTAGCACCTCAGATACGCAGTATTTT. It encodes CASSRTSTSDTQYF.

As DNA, the CDR3 is TGTGCCAGTAGTATTGGTGTGAACTTGGGTACTGAAGCTTTCTTT. Its translation is CASSIGVNLGTEAFF. The rearrangement joins TRBV19 to TRBJ1-1; D gene unclear. Trimming shortened V by 3 bases and J by 5 bases, and 16 bases separated the two germline ends. This CDR3 is 15 amino acids long. Germline V lookup: CDR1 LNHDA, CDR2 SQIVND (reference sequence).

The count of this clone is one. This chain uses TRBV6-2 or TRBV6-3 with TRBJ2-2; D gene ambiguous. CDR1 and CDR2 from the germline V gene are MNHEY and SVGEGT. The CDR3 sequence is 14 residues long. Between the trimmed V and J ends, which lost 8 bases and 3 bases, there was a span of 13 bases. The DNA of the CDR3 is TGTGCCAGCTGCCCACACGGGTACACCGGGGAGCTGTTTTTT. This translates into CASCPHGYTGELFF.

CDR3 protein: CASSYSRGTYGYTF. The CDR3, as DNA: TGTGCCAGCAGTTACTCGCGGGGAACCTATGGCTACACCTTC. This chain connects TRBV6-5 to TRBJ1-2, with unresolved D. CDR1 and CDR2 (germline): MNHEY, SVGAGI. This CDR3 spans 14 amino acids. Trimming removed 0 bases at V and 4 bases at J, with 9 bases between.

V is TRBV3-1 (or the pseudogene TRBV3-2) and J is TRBJ1-3; D not certain. The CDR3 runs to 17 residues. V dropped 1 base and J dropped 1 base, with 14 bases sitting between them. In germline, CDR1 is LGHDT, CDR2 YNNKEL (reference sequence). DNA of the CDR3: TGTGCCAGCAGCCAAGGGTCACAGCCCAAATCTGGAAACACCATATATTTT. Translation: CASSQGSQPKSGNTIYF.

CDR3: CASIPVFGGGTEAFF. The CDR3 DNA sequence: TGCGCTTCAATCCCGGTTTTCGGAGGAGGCACTGAAGCTTTCTTT. The chain uses TRBV29-1 and TRBJ1-1; no clear D. The CDR3 is made up of 15 amino acids. Per the germline V gene, CDR1 is SQVTM and CDR2 is ANQGSEA.

This clone was seen more than once but under ten times. The chain uses TRBV5-1 and TRBJ1-1; D is uncertain. Trimming left V 2 bases short and J 8 bases short, with 16 bases between. The CDR3 runs 14 residues. The germline V gene has CDR1 SGHRS and CDR2 YFSETQ. CDR3 in amino acids: CASSFSPGSREAFF. CDR3 nucleotides: TGCGCCAGCAGCTTCTCCCCGGGAAGCAGAGAAGCTTTCTTT.

In its sample, this clone is medium-sized. The chain links TRBV18 to TRBJ2-7, with D possibly being TRBD2 (5 bases). Germline values: CDR1 KGHSH, CDR2 LQKENI. The CDR3 consists of 15 residues. V gave up 3 bases and J gave up 0 bases, with 12 bases separating them. The chain's CDR3 is CASSPKIGSSYEQYF. In DNA form, the CDR3 reads TGTGCCAGCTCACCTAAAATAGGGAGCTCCTACGAGCAGTACTTC. The complete variable domain, with remaining parts taken from reference TRBV18 and TRBJ2-7, reads NAGVMQNPRHLVRRRGQEARLRCSPMKGHSHVYWYRQLPEEGLKFMVYLQKENIIDESGMPKERFSAEFPKEGPSILRIQQVVRGDSAAYFCASSPKIGSSYEQYFGPGTRLTVT.

This clone has only a few counts. The chain recombines TRBV11-2 with TRBJ1-6; no definite D call. Trimming pared 7 bases from V and 0 bases from J, leaving 10 bases between. The CDR3 extends over 15 amino acids. Per the germline V gene, CDR1 is SGHAT and CDR2 is FQNNGV. CDR3 residues: CASKKAHSYNSPLHF. CDR3 DNA: TGTGCCAGCAAAAAGGCCCACTCCTATAATTCACCCCTCCACTTT.

This chain connects TRBV4-1 to TRBJ2-3; 8 bases are shared with TRBD2. With 1 base clipped from V and 1 base from J, the junction kept 4 bases outside the gene matches. The germline gives CDR1 MGHRA, CDR2 YSYEKL. CDR3 length: 16 amino acids. CDR3 protein: CASSQGASGRTDTQYF. DNA of the CDR3: TGCGCCAGCAGCCAAGGAGCTAGCGGGCGCACAGATACGCAGTATTTT.

V is TRBV9 and J is TRBJ1-2; D gene unclear. There are 11 residues in the CDR3. CDR1 and CDR2 from the germline V gene are SGDLS and YYNGEE. V lost 4 bases and J 3 bases, leaving 4 bases between the germline ends. CDR3 nucleotide sequence: TGTGCCAGCAGCACCCACTATGGCTACACCTTC. Translation: CASSTHYGYTF.

As for this clone: One end of the junction does not line up with germline, which may come from a read error. This sample also contains other DNA sequences that code for the same CDR3. The chain is built from TRBV7-7 and TRBJ2-2; either TRBD1 or TRBD2 may fit D (6 bases each). Germline-derived CDR1 and CDR2 are SSHAT and FNYEAQ (reference sequence). The CDR3 totals 16 residues. The CDR3 region has the DNA TGTGCTAGCAGCTTAGAGGGGGGTTTGAACACCGGGGAGCTGTTTTTT. Amino acids: CASSLEGGLNTGELFF. Based on the CDR3 plus reference TRBV7-7 and TRBJ2-2, the full variable domain is GAGVSQSPRYKVTKRGQDVTLRCDPISSHATLYWYQQALGQGPEFLTYFNYEAQPDKSGLPSDRFSAERPEGSISTLTIQRTEQRDSAMYRCASSLEGGLNTGELFFGEGSRLTVL.

This chain uses TRBV30 with TRBJ2-2; 8 nucleotides match TRBD2. There are 16 residues in the CDR3. Losses at the gene ends were 0 bases for V and 5 bases for J; bases not matched to a gene: 8. Germline V gene lookup returns CDR1 GTSNPN and CDR2 SVGIG (reference sequence). CDR3 sequence reads: CAWSVLAGIRTGELFF. In DNA, the CDR3 is TGTGCCTGGAGTGTATTAGCGGGAATCAGGACCGGGGAGCTGTTTTTT.

This clone was recorded once. This CDR3 is CASSLGQDYGYTF. In DNA form, the CDR3 reads TGCGCCAGCAGCCTCGGACAAGACTATGGCTACACCTTC. This chain uses TRBV4-3 with TRBJ1-2, with D perhaps matching TRBD1 (5 bases). The CDR3 is made up of 13 amino acids. The germline gives CDR1 LGHNA, CDR2 YSLEER. V lost 4 bases to trimming and J lost 3 bases, with 9 bases between them.

The count of this clone is one. V and J are TRBV2 and TRBJ2-1; D not certain. In germline, CDR1 is SNHLY, CDR2 FYNNEI. This CDR3 is built from 15 residues. The germline V and J ends were trimmed by 2 bases and 7 bases, with 15 bases remaining between them. CDR3 in amino acids: CASSERRGFLNEQFF. The CDR3, as DNA: TGTGCCAGCAGTGAACGTCGTGGTTTCCTTAATGAGCAGTTCTTC.

The V gene is TRBV30, the J gene TRBJ2-3; the D is unclear. CDR3 size: 10 residues. The V gene lost 5 bases and the J gene lost 10 bases, with 10 bases spanning the gap. Germline V gene lookup returns CDR1 GTSNPN and CDR2 SVGIG (reference sequence). CDR3 amino acids: CAWGRSAQYF. In nucleotides, the CDR3 is TGTGCCTGGGGGCGGAGTGCGCAGTATTTT.

The V call is TRBV30, the J call TRBJ1-1; the D gene is possibly TRBD1 (5 bases). The V gene lost 0 bases and the J gene lost 1 base, with 9 bases spanning the gap. Germline V gives CDR1 GTSNPN, CDR2 SVGIG (reference sequence). The CDR3 is made up of 14 amino acids. In DNA, the CDR3 is TGTGCCTGGAGTGTTTCCACAGGGAACACTGAAGCTTTCTTT. This sequence encodes CAWSVSTGNTEAFF.

This clone is labeled large. The rearrangement uses TRBV9 and TRBJ2-5; 7 bases are shared with TRBD2. CDR3 length: 16 residues. Germline trimming cut 0 bases from V and 5 bases from J; bases unmatched to any gene: 10. Per germline, CDR1 SGDLS and CDR2 YYNGEE. The DNA of the CDR3 is TGTGCCAGCAGCGTAGGAGTCGGGGGGAGGGCGGAGACCCAGTACTTC. It yields the protein CASSVGVGGRAETQYF.

V gene TRBV9 combines with J gene TRBJ2-6, with D perhaps matching TRBD1 (5 bases). Germline V gives CDR1 SGDLS, CDR2 YYNGEE. V was cut by 0 bases and J by 3 bases, with 16 bases left in between. The CDR3 sequence is 18 residues long. CDR3 sequence (DNA): TGTGCCAGCAGCGTAGGGGCAGGGTTTGATTATGGGGCCAACGTCCTGACTTTC. Protein: CASSVGAGFDYGANVLTF.

This clone has more than one count but fewer than ten. The chain carries TRBV4-1 and TRBJ2-1, with 9 nucleotides matching TRBD2. CDR3 length equals 15 residues. Germline loops: CDR1 MGHRA, CDR2 YSYEKL. Unmatched junction bases numbered 1, after V lost 1 base and J lost 3 bases. In DNA, the CDR3 is TGCGCCAGCAGCCAAGGACTAGCGGACTACAATGAGCAGTTCTTC. Translation gives CASSQGLADYNEQFF.

The chain has TRBV4-1 and TRBJ1-2; 8 bases agree with TRBD1. Germline V CDR1 and CDR2: MGHRA, YSYEKL. The CDR3 has 16 amino acids. V shed 1 base, J shed 4 bases, and the junction held 8 bases outside the gene matches. The CDR3 DNA sequence: TGCGCCAGCAGCCAAGGCCCAGGGGGCTCCGCCTATGGCTACACCTTC. It codes for CASSQGPGGSAYGYTF.